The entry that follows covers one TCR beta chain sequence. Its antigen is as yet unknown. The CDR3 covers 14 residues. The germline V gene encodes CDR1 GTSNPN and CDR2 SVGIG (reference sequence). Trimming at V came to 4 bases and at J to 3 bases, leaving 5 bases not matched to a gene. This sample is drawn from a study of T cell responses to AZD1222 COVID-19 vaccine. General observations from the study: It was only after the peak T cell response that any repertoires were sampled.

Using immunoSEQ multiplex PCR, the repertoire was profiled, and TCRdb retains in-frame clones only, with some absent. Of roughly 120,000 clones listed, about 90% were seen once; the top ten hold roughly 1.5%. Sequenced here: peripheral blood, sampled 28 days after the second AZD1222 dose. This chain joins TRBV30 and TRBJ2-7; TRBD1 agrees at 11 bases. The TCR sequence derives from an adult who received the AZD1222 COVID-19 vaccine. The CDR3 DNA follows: TGTGCCTGGAAATTGGGACAGGGGGACTACGAGCAGTACTTC. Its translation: CAWKLGQGDYEQYF.